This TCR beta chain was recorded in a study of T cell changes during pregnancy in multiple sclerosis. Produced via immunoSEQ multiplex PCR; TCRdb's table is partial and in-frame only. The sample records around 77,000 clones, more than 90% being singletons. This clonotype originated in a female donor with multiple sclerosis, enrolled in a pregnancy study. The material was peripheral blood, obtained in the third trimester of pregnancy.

CDR3 DNA sequence: TGTGCCAGCAGCTCCATCCCCGGGACAGTAGGCTACGAGCAGTACTTC. Its translation: CASSSIPGTVGYEQYF. The V call is TRBV7-9, the J call TRBJ2-7; TRBD1 agrees at 7 bases. Trimming took 4 bases from V and 3 from J; bases not matched to a gene: 12. The CDR3 runs 16 residues. Per germline, CDR1 SEHNR and CDR2 FQNEAQ (reference sequence).